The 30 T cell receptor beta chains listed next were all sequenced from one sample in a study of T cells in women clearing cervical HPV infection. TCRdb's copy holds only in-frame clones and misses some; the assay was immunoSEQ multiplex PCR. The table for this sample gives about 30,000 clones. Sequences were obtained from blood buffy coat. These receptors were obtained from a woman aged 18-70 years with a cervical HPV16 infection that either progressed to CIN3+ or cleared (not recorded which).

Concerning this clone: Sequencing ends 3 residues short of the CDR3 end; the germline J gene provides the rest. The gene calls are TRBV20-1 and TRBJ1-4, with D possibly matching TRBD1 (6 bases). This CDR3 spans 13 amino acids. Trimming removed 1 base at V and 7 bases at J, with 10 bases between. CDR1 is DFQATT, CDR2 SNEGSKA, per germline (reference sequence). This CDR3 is CSARGQGSEKLFF. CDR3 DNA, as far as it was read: TGCAGTGCTAGAGGGCAGGGGAGTGAAAAA.

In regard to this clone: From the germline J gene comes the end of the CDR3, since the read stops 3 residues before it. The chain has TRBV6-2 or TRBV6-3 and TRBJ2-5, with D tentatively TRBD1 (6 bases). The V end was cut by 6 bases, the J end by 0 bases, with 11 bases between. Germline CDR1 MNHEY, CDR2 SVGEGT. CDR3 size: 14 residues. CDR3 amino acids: CASRTDRDQETQYF. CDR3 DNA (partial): TGTGCCAGCAGGACGGACAGAGACCAAGAGACC.

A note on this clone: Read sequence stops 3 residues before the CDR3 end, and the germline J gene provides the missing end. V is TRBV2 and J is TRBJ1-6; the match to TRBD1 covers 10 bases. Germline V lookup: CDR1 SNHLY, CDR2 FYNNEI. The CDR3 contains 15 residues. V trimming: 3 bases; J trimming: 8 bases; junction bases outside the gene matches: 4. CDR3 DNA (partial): TGTGCCAGCAGTGAGGGACAGGGGACCTATTCACCC. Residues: CASSEGQGTYSP. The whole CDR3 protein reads CASSEGQGTYSPLHF.

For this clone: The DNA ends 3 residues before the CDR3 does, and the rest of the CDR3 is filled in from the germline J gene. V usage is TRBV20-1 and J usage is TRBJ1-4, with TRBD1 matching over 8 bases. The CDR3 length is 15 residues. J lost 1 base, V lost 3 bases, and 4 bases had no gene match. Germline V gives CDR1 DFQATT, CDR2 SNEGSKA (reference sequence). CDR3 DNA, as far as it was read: TGCAGTGCTAGTGGACAGGGTGGAACTAATGAAAAA. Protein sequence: CSASGQGGTNEK. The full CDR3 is CSASGQGGTNEKLFF.

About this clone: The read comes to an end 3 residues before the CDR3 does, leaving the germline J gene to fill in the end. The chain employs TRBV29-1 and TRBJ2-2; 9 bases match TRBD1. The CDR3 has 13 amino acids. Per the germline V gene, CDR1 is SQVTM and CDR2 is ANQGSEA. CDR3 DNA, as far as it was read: TGCAGCGCCCCGGGACAGGGAAATGAAAAG. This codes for CSAPGQGNEK. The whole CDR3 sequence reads CSAPGQGNEKLFF.

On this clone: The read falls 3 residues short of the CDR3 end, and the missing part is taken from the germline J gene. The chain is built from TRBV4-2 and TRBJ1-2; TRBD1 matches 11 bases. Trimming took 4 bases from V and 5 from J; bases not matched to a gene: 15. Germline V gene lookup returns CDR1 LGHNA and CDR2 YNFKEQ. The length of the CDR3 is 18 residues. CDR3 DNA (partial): TGTGCCAGCAGCCCCTCCCTTCCGGACAGGGGGCGCAGATATGGC. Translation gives CASSPSLPDRGRRYG. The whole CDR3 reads CASSPSLPDRGRRYGYTF.

The CDR3 reads CASSPPLLAEPLGSYNEQFF. The CDR3 bases that were read are TGTGCCAGCTCACCACCTTTGCTAGCGGAACCCCTCGGGTCCTACAATGAG. This chain joins TRBV18 and TRBJ2-1; TRBD2 matches at 7 bases. The read is 3 residues too short to cover the CDR3 end, so that end is filled in from the germline J gene. From germline, CDR1 is KGHSH and CDR2 LQKENI. The CDR3 is 20 residues long. The V and J ends lost 0 bases and 1 base, in that order; junction bases with no gene match: 15. Drawing the rest from reference TRBV18 and TRBJ2-1, the complete variable domain is NAGVMQNPRHLVRRRGQEARLRCSPMKGHSHVYWYRQLPEEGLKFMVYLQKENIIDESGMPKERFSAEFPKEGPSILRIQQVVRGDSAAYFCASSPPLLAEPLGSYNEQFFGPGTRLTVL.

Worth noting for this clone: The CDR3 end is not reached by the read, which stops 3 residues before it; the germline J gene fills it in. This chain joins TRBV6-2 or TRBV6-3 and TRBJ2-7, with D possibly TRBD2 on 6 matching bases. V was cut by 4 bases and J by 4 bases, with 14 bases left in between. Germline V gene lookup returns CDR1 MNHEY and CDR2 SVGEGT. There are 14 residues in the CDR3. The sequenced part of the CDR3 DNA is TGTGCCAGCAGTTCTAGCGAACCCTCGTACGAG. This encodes CASSSSEPSYE. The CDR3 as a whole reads CASSSSEPSYEQYF.

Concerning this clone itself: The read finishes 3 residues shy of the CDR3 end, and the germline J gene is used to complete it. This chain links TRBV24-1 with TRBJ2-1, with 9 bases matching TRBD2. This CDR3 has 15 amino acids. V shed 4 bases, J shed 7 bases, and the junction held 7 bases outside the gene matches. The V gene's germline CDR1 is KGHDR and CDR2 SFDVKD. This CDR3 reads CATSELREGGNEQFF. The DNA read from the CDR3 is TGTGCCACCAGTGAACTGCGGGAGGGAGGGAATGAG.

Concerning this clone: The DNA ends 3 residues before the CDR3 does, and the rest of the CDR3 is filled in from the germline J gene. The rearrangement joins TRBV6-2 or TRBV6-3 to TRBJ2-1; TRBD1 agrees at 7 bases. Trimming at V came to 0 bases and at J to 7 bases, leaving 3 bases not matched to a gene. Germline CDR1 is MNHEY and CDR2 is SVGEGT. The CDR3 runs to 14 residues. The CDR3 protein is CASSYSTGRNEQFF. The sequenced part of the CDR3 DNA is TGTGCCAGCAGTTACTCGACAGGGCGAAATGAG.

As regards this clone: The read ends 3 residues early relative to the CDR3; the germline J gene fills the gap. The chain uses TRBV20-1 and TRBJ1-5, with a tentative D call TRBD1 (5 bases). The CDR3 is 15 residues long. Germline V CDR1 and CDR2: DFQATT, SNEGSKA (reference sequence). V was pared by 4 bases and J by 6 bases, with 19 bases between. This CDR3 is CSANQRAGQGQPQHF. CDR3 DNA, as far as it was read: TGCAGTGCTAATCAGAGAGCAGGGCAAGGTCAGCCC.

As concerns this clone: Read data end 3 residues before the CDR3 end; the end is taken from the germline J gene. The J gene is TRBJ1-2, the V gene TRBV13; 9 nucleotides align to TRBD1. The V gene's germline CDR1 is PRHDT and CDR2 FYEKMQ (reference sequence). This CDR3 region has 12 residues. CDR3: CASSGDRDGYTF. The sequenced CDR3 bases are TGTGCCAGCAGCGGGGACAGGGACGGC.

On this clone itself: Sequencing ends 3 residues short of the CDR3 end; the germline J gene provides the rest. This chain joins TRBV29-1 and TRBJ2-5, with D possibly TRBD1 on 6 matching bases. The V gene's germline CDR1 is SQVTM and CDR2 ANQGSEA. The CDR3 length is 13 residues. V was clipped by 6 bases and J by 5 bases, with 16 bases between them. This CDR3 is CSVRQALGETQYF. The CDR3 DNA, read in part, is TGCAGCGTACGACAGGCCCTCGGGGAGACC. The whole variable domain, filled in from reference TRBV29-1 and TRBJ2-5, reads SAVISQKPSRDICQRGTSLTIQCQVDSQVTMMFWYRQQPGQSLTLIATANQGSEATYESGFVIDKFPISRPNLTFSTLTVSNMSPEDSSIYLCSVRQALGETQYFGPGTRLLVL.

CDR3 bases read: TGTGCCAGCAGCCTGGGAGGGGTCGATTCACCC. It yields the protein CASSLGGVDSP. The full-length CDR3 reads as CASSLGGVDSPLHF. The chain uses TRBV7-2 and TRBJ1-6; TRBD1 might be the D (5 bases). The read gets to within 3 residues of the CDR3 end, and the germline J gene fills in the rest. Trimming stripped 5 bases from V and 8 bases from J, with 13 bases between. Germline loops: CDR1 SGHTA, CDR2 FQGNSA. The CDR3 is 14 amino acids.

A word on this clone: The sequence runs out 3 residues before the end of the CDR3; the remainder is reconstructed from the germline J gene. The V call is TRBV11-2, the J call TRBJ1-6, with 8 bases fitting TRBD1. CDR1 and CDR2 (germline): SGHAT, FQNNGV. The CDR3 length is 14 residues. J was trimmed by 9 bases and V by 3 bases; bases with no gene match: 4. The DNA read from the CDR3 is TGTGCCAGCAGCTTGACAGGGGCGGGTTCACCC. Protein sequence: CASSLTGAGSP. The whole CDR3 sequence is CASSLTGAGSPLHF.

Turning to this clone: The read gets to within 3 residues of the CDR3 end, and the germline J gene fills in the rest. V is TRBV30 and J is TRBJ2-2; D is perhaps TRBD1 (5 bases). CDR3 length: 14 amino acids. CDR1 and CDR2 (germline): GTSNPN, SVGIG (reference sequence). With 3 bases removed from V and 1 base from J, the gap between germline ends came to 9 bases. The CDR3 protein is CAWSGHMNTGELFF. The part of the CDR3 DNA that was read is TGTGCCTGGAGCGGACATATGAACACCGGGGAG. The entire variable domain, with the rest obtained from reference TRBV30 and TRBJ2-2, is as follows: SQTIHQWPATLVQPVGSPLSLECTVEGTSNPNLYWYRQAAGRGLQLLFYSVGIGQISSEVPQNLSASRPQDRQFILSSKKLLLSDSGFYLCAWSGHMNTGELFFGEGSRLTVL.

The CDR3: CASSLWSIRGSSYNEQFF. Incomplete CDR3 DNA: TGTGCCAGCAGTTTGTGGTCGATTCGCGGGAGTTCCTACAATGAG. This rearrangement joins TRBV28 to TRBJ2-1; 7 bases agree with TRBD2. The CDR3 end falls 3 residues outside the read, so it is completed with the germline J gene. The J segment lost 1 base and the V segment lost 3 bases, leaving 12 bases of the junction unmatched. The CDR3 is 18 residues long. The germline CDR1 and CDR2 sequences are MDHEN and SYDVKM.

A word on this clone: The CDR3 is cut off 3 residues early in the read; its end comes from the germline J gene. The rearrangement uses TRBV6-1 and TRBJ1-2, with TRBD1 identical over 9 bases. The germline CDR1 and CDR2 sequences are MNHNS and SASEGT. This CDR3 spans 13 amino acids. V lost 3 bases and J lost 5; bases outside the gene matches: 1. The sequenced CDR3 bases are TGTGCCAGCAGTGACGGACAGGGGTATGGC. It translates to CASSDGQGYG. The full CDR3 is CASSDGQGYGYTF.

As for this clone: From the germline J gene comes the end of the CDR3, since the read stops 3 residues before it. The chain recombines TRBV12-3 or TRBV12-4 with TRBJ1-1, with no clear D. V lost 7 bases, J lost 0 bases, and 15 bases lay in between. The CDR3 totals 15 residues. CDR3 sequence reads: CASTGGWTMNTEAFF. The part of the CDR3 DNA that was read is TGTGCCAGCACCGGCGGGTGGACTATGAACACTGAA.

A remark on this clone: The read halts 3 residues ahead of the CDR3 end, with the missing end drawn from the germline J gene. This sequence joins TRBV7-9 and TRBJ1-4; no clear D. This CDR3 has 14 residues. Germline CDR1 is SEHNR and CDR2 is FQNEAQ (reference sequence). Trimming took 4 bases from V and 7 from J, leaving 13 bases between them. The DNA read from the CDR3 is TGTGCCAGCAGCTCGCTCGGGGAGGGTGAAAAA. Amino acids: CASSSLGEGEK. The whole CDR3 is CASSSLGEGEKLFF.

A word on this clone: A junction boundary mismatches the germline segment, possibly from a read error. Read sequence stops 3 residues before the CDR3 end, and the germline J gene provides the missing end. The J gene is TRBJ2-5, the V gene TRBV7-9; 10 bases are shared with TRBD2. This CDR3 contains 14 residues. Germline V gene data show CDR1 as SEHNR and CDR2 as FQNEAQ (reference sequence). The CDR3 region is CASSLAGAKETQYF. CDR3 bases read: TGTGCCAGCAGCCTAGCGGGGGCGAAGGAGACC.

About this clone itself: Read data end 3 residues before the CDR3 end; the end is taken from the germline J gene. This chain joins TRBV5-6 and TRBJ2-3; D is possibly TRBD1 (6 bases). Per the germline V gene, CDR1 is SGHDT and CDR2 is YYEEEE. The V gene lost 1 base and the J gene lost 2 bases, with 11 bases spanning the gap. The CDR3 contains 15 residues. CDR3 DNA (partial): TGTGCCAGCAGCTTGCTGACAGGAACCACAGATACG. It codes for CASSLLTGTTDT. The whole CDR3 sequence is CASSLLTGTTDTQYF.

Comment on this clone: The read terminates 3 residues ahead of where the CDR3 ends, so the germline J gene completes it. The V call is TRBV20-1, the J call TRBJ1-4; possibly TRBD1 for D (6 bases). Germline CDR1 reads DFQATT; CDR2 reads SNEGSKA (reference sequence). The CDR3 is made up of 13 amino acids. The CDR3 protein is CSAREDSDKKLFF. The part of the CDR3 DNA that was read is TGCAGTGCTAGAGAGGACAGTGACAAGAAA.

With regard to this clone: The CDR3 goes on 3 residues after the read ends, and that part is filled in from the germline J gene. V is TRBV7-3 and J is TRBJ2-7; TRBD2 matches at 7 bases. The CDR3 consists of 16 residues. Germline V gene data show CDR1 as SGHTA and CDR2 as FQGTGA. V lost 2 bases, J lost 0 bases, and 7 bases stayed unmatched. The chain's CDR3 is CASSLGPAGSSYEQYF. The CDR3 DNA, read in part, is TGTGCCAGCAGCTTAGGTCCAGCGGGAAGCTCCTACGAG.

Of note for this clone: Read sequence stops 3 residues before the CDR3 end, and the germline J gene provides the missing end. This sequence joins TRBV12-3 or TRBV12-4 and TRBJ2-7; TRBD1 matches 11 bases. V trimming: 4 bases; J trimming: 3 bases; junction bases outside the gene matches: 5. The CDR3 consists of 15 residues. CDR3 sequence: CASSSGQGARYEQYF. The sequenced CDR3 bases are TGTGCCAGCAGTTCCGGACAGGGGGCGCGCTACGAG.

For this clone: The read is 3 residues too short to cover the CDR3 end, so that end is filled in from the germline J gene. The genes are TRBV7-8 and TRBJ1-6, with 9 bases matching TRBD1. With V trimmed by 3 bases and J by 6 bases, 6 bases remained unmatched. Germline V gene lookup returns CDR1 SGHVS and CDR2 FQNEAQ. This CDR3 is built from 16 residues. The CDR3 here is CASSLLGTGSNSPLHF. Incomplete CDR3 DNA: TGTGCCAGCAGCTTGTTAGGGACAGGGAGTAATTCACCC.

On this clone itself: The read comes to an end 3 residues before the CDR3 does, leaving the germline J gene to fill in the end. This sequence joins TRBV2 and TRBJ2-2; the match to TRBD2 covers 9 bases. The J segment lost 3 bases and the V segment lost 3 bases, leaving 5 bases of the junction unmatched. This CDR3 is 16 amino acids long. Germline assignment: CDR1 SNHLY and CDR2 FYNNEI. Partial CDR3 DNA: TGTGCCAGCAGTGATAGACTAGCGGCTGACACCGGGGAG. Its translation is CASSDRLAADTGE. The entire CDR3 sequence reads CASSDRLAADTGELFF. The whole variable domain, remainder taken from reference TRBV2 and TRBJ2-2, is EPEVTQTPSHQVTQMGQEVILRCVPISNHLYFYWYRQILGQKVEFLVSFYNNEISEKSEIFDDQFSVERPDGSNFTLKIRSTKLEDSAMYFCASSDRLAADTGELFFGEGSRLTVL.

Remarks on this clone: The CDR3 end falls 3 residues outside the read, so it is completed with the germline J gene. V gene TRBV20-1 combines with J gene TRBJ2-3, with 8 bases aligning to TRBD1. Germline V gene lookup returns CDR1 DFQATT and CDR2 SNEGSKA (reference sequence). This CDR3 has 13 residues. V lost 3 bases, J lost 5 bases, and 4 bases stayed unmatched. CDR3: CSASQGAGDTQYF. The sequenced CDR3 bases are TGCAGTGCTAGCCAGGGGGCTGGAGATACG.

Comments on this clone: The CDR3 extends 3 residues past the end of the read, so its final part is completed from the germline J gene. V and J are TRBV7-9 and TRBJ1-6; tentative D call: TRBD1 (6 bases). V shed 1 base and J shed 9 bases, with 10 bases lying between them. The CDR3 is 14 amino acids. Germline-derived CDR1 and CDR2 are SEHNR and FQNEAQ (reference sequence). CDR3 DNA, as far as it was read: TGTGCCAGCAGCTTAGAACAGGGCAGTTCACCC. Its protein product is CASSLEQGSSP. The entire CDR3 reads CASSLEQGSSPLHF.

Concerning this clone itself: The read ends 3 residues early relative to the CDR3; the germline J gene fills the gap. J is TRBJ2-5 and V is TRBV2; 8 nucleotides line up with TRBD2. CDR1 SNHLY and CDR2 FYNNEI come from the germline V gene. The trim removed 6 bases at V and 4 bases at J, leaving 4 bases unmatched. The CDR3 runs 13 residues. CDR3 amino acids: CASRGLALETQYF. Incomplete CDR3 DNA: TGTGCCAGCAGAGGACTAGCTTTAGAGACC.